The sequence of this T cell receptor beta chain was determined in a study of regulatory T cells in long-lasting Graves disease (dated by TCRdb to about 2021). About the study as a whole: In the newly diagnosed Graves' disease group, patients had been taking antithyroid drugs for less than 3 months. Persistent Graves' disease patients were compared with newly diagnosed Graves' disease patients by peripheral blood TCR sequencing and RNA sequencing. A total of roughly 35 samples underwent TCR sequencing: around 13 from persistent and about 20 from newly diagnosed Graves' disease patients. The study was registered as a clinical trial and conducted in China. The paper's findings and limits, for the study overall: Because the primary lesion, thyroid tissue, could not be accessed, the study looked at peripheral blood alone. The small sample size was acknowledged by the authors as a limitation that may reduce accuracy. Only the TCR beta chain was sequenced and analyzed. Persistent Graves' disease patients showed lower TCR Shannon entropy and fewer highly expanded clones than newly diagnosed patients, suggesting clonal expansion. A larger number of public clonotypes was shared among persistent patients (about 2,700) than among newly diagnosed patients (around 880). TRBV28, TRBJ1-2 and TRBJ2-5 were preferentially used in persistent disease, while TRBV20-1 and TRBJ2-1 were favored in newly diagnosed disease.

Library creation used multiplex PCR. TCRdb lists the instrument as Illumina HiSeq 4000. To build TCR beta libraries, CDR3 regions were amplified by Arm-PCR using iRepertoire HTBI primers. Before sequencing, the PCR products underwent gel purification. The original methods were these. Gene usage analysis of CDR3 amino acid clonotypes relied on the approximately 60 TRBV and around 14 TRBJ segments identified across samples. COPE and FqMerger were used to merge filtered high-quality paired reads into contigs. Contigs were aligned with BLAST to IMGT TRBV, TRBD and TRBJ reference genes, and CDR3 was defined per IMGT. Clonotypes above 0.1% frequency were classified as highly expanded clones. Shannon entropy was used to measure repertoire diversity, and the Gini coefficient was used to measure V-J evenness. Public clonotypes were defined as clonotypes shared by more than one individual. The public sequencing data were trimmed at Q25 with fastp and processed into clonotypes with MiXCR by TCRdb, which kept only in-frame beta chains. Each CDR3 protein gets just one entry, which takes the most common genes and DNA from the rows behind it. The V and J calls and clone size come from TCRdb's table, not from the authors' own analysis. The sample data list 440,000 or so distinct CDR3 sequences, and approximately 15% of these were observed just once. Of the sample, roughly 17% is held by the ten largest clones.

CDR1 and CDR2 (MDHEN, SYDVKM) derive from the germline V gene. Deletion took 4 bases off V and 1 base off J, with a span of 10 bases between the germline ends. The CDR3 runs 14 residues from the cysteine to the phenylalanine. Here the CDR3 DNA is all that survives: 42 bases in frame from base 1. This clonotype was seen at least ten times. The specificity of this receptor is unknown. Base qualities are not provided; no much larger clone lies one nucleotide away. The time point label on this specimen signifies: newly diagnosed GD, antithyroid drugs for less than 3 months. For both TCR sequencing and RNA sequencing, RNA was extracted from PBMCs in TRIzol. The diagnosis of Graves' disease was made according to American Thyroid Association guidelines. Patients were recruited from an endocrinology department in Xi'an, China. From each patient, about 9 milliliters of peripheral blood was collected into an EDTA anticoagulant tube. Ficoll Paque Plus density gradient separation was used to isolate PBMCs, and no further T cell sorting was performed. An Agilent 2100 Bioanalyzer and agarose gel were used to assess RNA quality, and a NanoDrop 2000 was used to measure RNA concentration.

The same specimen was also included in a second study, on T cells in Graves' hyperthyroidism and ophthalmopathy. According to the second study: Stable Graves' hyperthyroidism was defined as no progression to ophthalmopathy during 18 months of follow-up. The hyperthyroidism patients were between 18 and 65 years old and newly diagnosed, with a disease duration of less than 2 months. Patients with uncontrolled infections, other autoimmune diseases, pregnancy or lactation were excluded. Diagnoses were based on clinical symptoms, serum thyroxine and TRAb, thyroid ultrasound and orbital computed tomography. The TCR CDR3 was subjected to a first round of RT-PCR using the HTBI primer set and the Qiagen OneStep RT-PCR kit. Blood samples also contained most of the expanded thyroid clonotypes (frequency above 0.001), which suggests that blood repertoires may reflect thyroid immune responses. A model built on a 13 V-J signature distinguished ophthalmopathy from stable hyperthyroidism, reaching about 89% sensitivity and around 81% specificity in cross-validation and 80%/75% in testing. In validation, progression to ophthalmopathy was predicted by the model with 70.59% sensitivity and 72.22% specificity, a median of about 6.8 months before onset. TCR V-J signatures able to tell the groups apart were searched for in a discovery cohort of 90 to 100 patients, of whom 43 had Graves' ophthalmopathy and about 55 had stable Graves' hyperthyroidism. An independent validation cohort of about 19 hyperthyroidism patients and approximately 15 patients who later progressed to ophthalmopathy tested prospective prediction of ophthalmopathy. The roughly 90 discovery patients were divided at random into training and test sets in a 7:3 ratio. The study also compared thyroid tissue and blood T-cell repertoires from about 6 Graves' hyperthyroidism patients. Following sampling, methimazole starting at 30 mg daily was given to hyperthyroidism patients, and high-dose intravenous methylprednisolone was given to ophthalmopathy patients. A second multiplex PCR round built the libraries, followed by size selection and purification. The libraries were sequenced on an Illumina HiSeq2000 using paired-end 100 bp reads. SOAPnuke was used to process the raw data, with reads discarded if the reads contained adapters or uncalled bases, had a mean Phred below 15, or lacked an exact constant-primer or identifier match. COPE v1.2.5 was used to merge the high-quality paired reads, and each unique nucleotide sequence was defined as a clonotype. MiTCR v1.1 was used to align clonotypes to the IMGT TRBV, TRBD and TRBJ reference segments. The analysis was restricted to V-J combinations with a frequency above 0.0001, which together covered 99.2% of the repertoires. A TCS score was defined as the ratio of F50 (clonal expansion) to E x V (chaos), with BLOSUM62-based TCRdist applied between CDR3 peptides within each V-J. Welch's t-statistics and random forest reduced 500 to 650 V-J features to roughly 13, which were used in a naive Bayes classifier (R e1071). No statistical method was used to fix the sample size in advance, and group allocation was not hidden from the investigators. The paper reports TCR Vbeta CDR3 sequencing of more than 120 peripheral blood samples: under 45 ophthalmopathy, about 75 hyperthyroidism and around 17 progressor patients.

Rearrangement joined TRBV28 to TRBJ1-2, with the D segment identity uncertain. The clonotype was recovered from a woman in her thirties with Graves disease. Donor details come from another sample of the same person, matched by shared clones. The sample in question was peripheral blood mononuclear cells (PBMCs), obtained at new diagnosis, from a patient treated with antithyroid drugs. The DNA sequence is TGTGCCAGCAGTTATGGAAAGGTTAACTATGGCTACACCTTC. This is translated as CASSYGKVNYGYTF.